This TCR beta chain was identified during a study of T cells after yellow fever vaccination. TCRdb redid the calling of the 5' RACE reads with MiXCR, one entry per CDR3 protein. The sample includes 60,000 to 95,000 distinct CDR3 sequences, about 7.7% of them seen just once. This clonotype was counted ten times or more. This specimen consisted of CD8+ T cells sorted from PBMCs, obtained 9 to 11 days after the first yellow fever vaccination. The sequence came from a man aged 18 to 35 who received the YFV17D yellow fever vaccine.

In DNA, the CDR3 is TGTGCCAGCAGCTTGGCCACCGGGGGAACAGATACGCAGTATTTT. Protein: CASSLATGGTDTQYF. The V call is TRBV5-8, the J call TRBJ2-3; a possible D gene is TRBD2 (6 bases). CDR3 size: 15 residues. In germline, CDR1 is SGHTS, CDR2 YDEGEE. Between the trimmed V and J ends, which lost 0 bases and 3 bases, there was a span of 11 bases.